This TCR beta chain was found in a study of blood T cell repertoires in COVID-19. About the research overall: Samples taken during acute and convalescent COVID-19 were collected in the United States, Italy and Spain.

Measured with immunoSEQ multiplex PCR; TCRdb has only the in-frame clones, and not every one. The sample gives approximately 150,000 clones, 90% to 95% of which show up once; less than 2% is in the top ten. A few counts support this clone. The CDR3 consists of 12 residues. V shed 9 bases and J shed 5 bases, with 14 bases lying between them. Germline CDR1 LNHDA, CDR2 SQIVND (reference sequence). This TCR was recovered from a woman aged 55-70 years with COVID-19, enrolled during active disease. The specimen was peripheral blood. The chain uses TRBV19 and TRBJ2-7, with D tentatively TRBD1 (6 bases). CDR3 nucleotides: TGTGCCAGCGGGACAACTAAGAACGAGCAGTACTTC. Protein product: CASGTTKNEQYF.